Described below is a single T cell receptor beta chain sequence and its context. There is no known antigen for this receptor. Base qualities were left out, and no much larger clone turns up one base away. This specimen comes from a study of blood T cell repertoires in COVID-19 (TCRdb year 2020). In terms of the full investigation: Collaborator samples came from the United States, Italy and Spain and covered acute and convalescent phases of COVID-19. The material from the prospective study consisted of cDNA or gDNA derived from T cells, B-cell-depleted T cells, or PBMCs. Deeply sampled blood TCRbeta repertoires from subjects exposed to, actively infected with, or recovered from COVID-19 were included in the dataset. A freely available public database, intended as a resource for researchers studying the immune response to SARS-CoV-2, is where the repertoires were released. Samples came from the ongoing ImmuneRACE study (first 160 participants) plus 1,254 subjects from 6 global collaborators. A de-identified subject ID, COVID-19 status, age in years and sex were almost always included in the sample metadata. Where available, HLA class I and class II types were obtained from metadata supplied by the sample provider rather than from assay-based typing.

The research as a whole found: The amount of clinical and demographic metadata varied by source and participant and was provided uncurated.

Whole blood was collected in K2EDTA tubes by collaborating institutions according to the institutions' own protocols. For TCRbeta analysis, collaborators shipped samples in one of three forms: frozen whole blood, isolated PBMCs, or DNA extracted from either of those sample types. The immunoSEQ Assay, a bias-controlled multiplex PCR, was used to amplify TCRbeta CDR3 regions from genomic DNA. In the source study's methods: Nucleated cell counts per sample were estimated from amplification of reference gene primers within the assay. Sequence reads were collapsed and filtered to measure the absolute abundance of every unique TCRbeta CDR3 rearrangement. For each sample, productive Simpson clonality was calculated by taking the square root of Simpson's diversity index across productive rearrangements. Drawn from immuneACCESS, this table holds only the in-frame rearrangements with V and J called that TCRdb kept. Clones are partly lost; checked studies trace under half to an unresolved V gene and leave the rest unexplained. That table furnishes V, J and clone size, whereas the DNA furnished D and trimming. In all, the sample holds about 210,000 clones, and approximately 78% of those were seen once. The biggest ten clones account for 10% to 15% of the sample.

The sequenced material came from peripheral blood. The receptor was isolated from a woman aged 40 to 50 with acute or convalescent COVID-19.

The CDR3 protein sequence reads: CASLYGELFF. The nucleotides read TGCGCCAGCTTGTACGGGGAGCTGTTTTTT. Recombination joined TRBV10-2 with TRBJ2-2; no D gene call is confident. At the junction V is shortened by 8 bases and J by 7 bases, with 5 bases in between. The CDR3 runs 10 amino acids, cysteine and phenylalanine included. Of the read, only the CDR3 DNA is kept; its 30 bases are in frame from base 1. From a lookup of the germline V gene, CDR1 and CDR2 are WSHSY and SAAADI.